The 20 T cell receptor beta chains below come from one sample, sequenced in a study of T cell repertoires in cytomegalovirus infection. MiXCR was run by TCRdb on the reads, yielding one entry per CDR3 protein. The sample consists of 750,000 to 950,000 distinct CDR3 sequences, almost 30% of them appearing once. What these receptors recognize is not known. The sample here was cultured CD8+ T cells from PBMCs, taken from culture after CMV antigen stimulation. Source of these receptors: a human donor in good health (CMV status not recorded). Some clones in this sample may be carry-over from other donors' samples.

In this sample, this clonotype turned up a few times. This chain uses TRBV12-3 or TRBV12-4 with TRBJ1-6, with D maybe TRBD1 (5 bases). The CDR3 loop spans 18 amino acids. The V end was cut by 4 bases, the J end by 2 bases, with 18 bases between. For the CDR3, the DNA is TGTGCCAGCAGTTCTACTCCCATCGGGGGAACCTATAATTCACCCCTCCACTTT. Its protein is CASSSTPIGGTYNSPLHF.

This clonotype occurred a few times. The gene calls are TRBV5-1 and TRBJ2-3; no firm D call. The CDR3 covers 15 residues. CDR1 is SGHRS, CDR2 YFSETQ, per germline. Trimming removed 0 bases at V and 4 bases at J, with 12 bases between. The CDR3 is CASSLAESLSDTQYF. CDR3 nucleotide sequence: TGCGCCAGCAGCTTGGCCGAGTCTTTATCAGATACGCAGTATTTT. The variable domain in full, with the rest retrieved from reference TRBV5-1 and TRBJ2-3, is KAGVTQTPRYLIKTRGQQVTLSCSPISGHRSVSWYQQTPGQGLQFLFEYFSETQRNKGNFPGRFSGRQFSNSRSEMNVSTLELGDSALYLCASSLAESLSDTQYFGPGTRLTVL.

This clonotype was picked up a small number of times. The chain links TRBV5-1 to TRBJ1-5; unclear D gene. The germline V and J ends were trimmed by 2 bases and 7 bases, with 4 bases remaining between them. From germline, CDR1 is SGHRS and CDR2 YFSETQ. The CDR3 runs to 11 residues. The CDR3: CASSLSQPQHF. CDR3 sequence (DNA): TGCGCCAGCAGCTTATCCCAGCCCCAGCATTTT.

The chain combines TRBV15 with TRBJ1-6, with D possibly being TRBD1 (5 bases). CDR1 and CDR2 from the germline V gene are LNHNV and YYDKDF (reference sequence). The length of the CDR3 is 15 residues. Trimming cost V 5 bases and J 5 bases, with 13 bases left between them. CDR3 loop: CATSRGAANNSPLHF. As DNA, the CDR3 is TGTGCCACCAGCCGCGGGGCAGCTAATAATTCACCCCTCCACTTT.

A few counts support this clonotype. The chain joins TRBV7-2 to TRBJ1-5; D remains unclear. The CDR3 covers 16 residues. The germline gives CDR1 SGHTA, CDR2 FQGNSA. V was pared by 5 bases and J by 0 bases, with 14 bases between. CDR3 DNA: TGTGCCAGCAGCCTACCGGAGTGGGATAGCAATCAGCCCCAGCATTTT. Translated: CASSLPEWDSNQPQHF.

In its sample, this clonotype was seen a few times. V gene TRBV7-8 combines with J gene TRBJ2-7; D is undetermined. V was pared by 1 base and J by 4 bases, with 8 bases between. Germline lookup yields CDR1 SGHVS and CDR2 FQNEAQ. The CDR3 has 13 amino acids. The CDR3 loop is CASSLERSYEQYV. The CDR3 DNA sequence: TGTGCCAGCAGCTTAGAACGAAGTTACGAGCAGTACGTC.

This clonotype was detected ten times or more. V usage is TRBV7-8 and J usage is TRBJ2-3; the D is unclear. The CDR3 length is 14 residues. The germline V gene has CDR1 SGHVS and CDR2 FQNEAQ. Trimming stripped 0 bases from V and 1 base from J, with 5 bases between. The CDR3 coding sequence is TGTGCCAGCAGCTTAGCGTCCGGCACAGATACGCAGTATTTT. This codes for CASSLASGTDTQYF.

The chain uses TRBV27 and TRBJ2-2; no clear D gene. The CDR3 is made up of 14 amino acids. Germline assignment: CDR1 MNHEY and CDR2 SMNVEV (reference sequence). V was shortened by 6 bases and J by 7 bases, with 15 bases between the two germline ends. The CDR3 sequence: CASSRGVSVGELFF. As DNA, the CDR3 is TGTGCCAGCAGCCGTGGGGTCAGTGTCGGGGAGCTGTTTTTT.

This clonotype was seen a handful of times. The chain combines TRBV7-8 with TRBJ1-1; D ambiguous. CDR1 is SGHVS, CDR2 FQNEAQ, per germline. V lost 2 bases and J 1 base, leaving 8 bases between the germline ends. This CDR3 region has 14 residues. The CDR3, as DNA: TGTGCCAGCAGCTTAAGATCGAGGAACACTGAAGCTTTCTTT. This translates into CASSLRSRNTEAFF.

This clonotype was observed many times. The chain recombines TRBV7-2 with TRBJ1-1, with D uncertain. CDR3 length equals 13 residues. V lost 3 bases to trimming and J lost 4 bases, with 9 bases between them. Germline CDR1 SGHTA, CDR2 FQGNSA. The CDR3 protein is CASSFYISTEAFF. The CDR3 DNA reads TGTGCCAGCAGCTTTTACATTTCCACTGAAGCTTTCTTT.

This clonotype came up a few times. The chain links TRBV12-3 or TRBV12-4 to TRBJ2-2; TRBD1 might be the D (6 bases). The CDR3 runs to 15 residues. V lost 3 bases to trimming and J lost 7 bases, with 15 bases between them. CDR3: CASSFSAGENGELFF. CDR3 nucleotides: TGTGCCAGCAGTTTTAGTGCAGGGGAGAACGGGGAGCTGTTTTTT.

This clonotype has only a few counts. This chain connects TRBV5-1 to TRBJ2-7; 8 positions agree with TRBD2. The CDR3 runs 15 residues. The V segment lost 1 base and the J segment 5 bases; nucleotides outside the gene matches: 8. Germline CDR1 reads SGHRS; CDR2 reads YFSETQ. CDR3 in DNA: TGCGCCAGCAGCTTGTTCGGGACTAGTGGGGACGAGCAGTACTTC. Translating gives CASSLFGTSGDEQYF.

CDR3 sequence: CSSWVGDTEAFF. DNA for the CDR3: TGCAGTTCATGGGTCGGGGACACTGAAGCTTTCTTT. This chain connects TRBV20-1 to TRBJ1-1, with unresolved D. The CDR3 consists of 12 residues. Trimming shortened V by 8 bases and J by 3 bases, and 13 bases separated the two germline ends. Germline CDR1 DFQATT, CDR2 SNEGSKA (reference sequence).

The chain links TRBV9 to TRBJ2-2, with a possible D match to TRBD2 (6 bases). The CDR3 is made up of 16 amino acids. CDR1 SGDLS and CDR2 YYNGEE come from the germline V gene. V lost 4 bases to trimming and J lost 5 bases, with 18 bases between them. The CDR3 sequence: CASSLRDSPVTGELFF. The CDR3 region has the DNA TGTGCCAGCAGCTTGCGGGACTCACCTGTTACCGGGGAGCTGTTTTTT.

This clonotype was picked up a small number of times. V is TRBV12-5 and J is TRBJ1-1; a weak D match, TRBD1 (6 bases). Germline V lookup: CDR1 LGHNT, CDR2 FRNRAP. Trimming shortened V by 3 bases and J by 3 bases, and 8 bases separated the two germline ends. The CDR3 runs 13 residues. CDR3 coding DNA: TGTGCTAGTGGTTTAGGGGGGGACACTGAAGCTTTCTTT. Amino acids: CASGLGGDTEAFF.

This clonotype was detected only a few times. This chain uses TRBV19 with TRBJ1-5; tentative D call: TRBD1 (5 bases). V was clipped by 2 bases and J by 0 bases, with 11 bases between them. Germline assignment: CDR1 LNHDA and CDR2 SQIVND (reference sequence). The CDR3 contains 16 residues. The CDR3 region is CASSITGTFSNQPQHF. CDR3 sequence (DNA): TGTGCCAGTAGTATAACAGGAACCTTTAGCAATCAGCCCCAGCATTTT.

The chain is built from TRBV7-6 and TRBJ2-1; the match to TRBD1 covers 11 bases. The V gene end was trimmed by 5 bases and the J gene end by 6 bases; junction bases not matched to a gene: 9. The germline CDR1 and CDR2 sequences are SGHVS and FNYEAQ. The CDR3 spans 16 residues. This CDR3 is CASSIPDRGPTNEQFF. In DNA, the CDR3 is TGTGCCAGCAGCATTCCGGACAGGGGGCCAACCAATGAGCAGTTCTTC.

The CDR3 loop reads CASSRGGLAEAFF. The CDR3 region has the DNA TGTGCCAGCAGCCGAGGGGGGTTGGCTGAAGCTTTCTTT. The chain has TRBV7-6 and TRBJ1-1; D perhaps matches TRBD1 (6 bases). Trimming took off 5 bases at V and 6 bases at J, with 13 bases between the two ends. The CDR3 is 13 amino acids. Per germline, CDR1 SGHVS and CDR2 FNYEAQ.

This clonotype has a single count. The chain couples TRBV27 to TRBJ1-2, with D possibly TRBD1 on 5 matching bases. Germline V gives CDR1 MNHEY, CDR2 SMNVEV (reference sequence). The CDR3 length is 13 residues. The V end was cut by 5 bases, the J end by 4 bases, with 11 bases between. The CDR3 coding sequence is TGTGCCAGCAGTCCACAGGCGGGCTATGGCTACACCTTC. This encodes CASSPQAGYGYTF.

The chain uses TRBV25-1 and TRBJ2-1; 10 nucleotides line up with TRBD2. The germline CDR1 and CDR2 sequences are MGHDK and SYGVNS. The CDR3 is made up of 15 amino acids. The V and J ends lost 5 bases and 6 bases, in that order; junction bases with no gene match: 7. CDR3 sequence: CASSQAGGPFNEQFF. The CDR3 nucleotides are TGTGCCAGCAGTCAAGCGGGGGGGCCGTTCAATGAGCAGTTCTTC.